This passage covers 22 T cell receptor beta chains from one sample sequenced in a study of blood T cell repertoires in COVID-19. Profiled with immunoSEQ multiplex PCR; TCRdb holds only in-frame clones, not every one. The table has roughly 55,000 clones, roughly four fifths seen once. Sequencing used peripheral blood. The receptors were sampled from a woman in her sixties or seventies with acute or convalescent COVID-19.

As for this clone: The same CDR3 is also encoded by other DNA sequences in this sample. The V and J genes are TRBV6-6 and TRBJ1-2; TRBD1 agrees at 7 bases. Germline-derived CDR1 and CDR2 are MNHNY and SVGAGI (reference sequence). The CDR3 totals 13 residues. J was trimmed by 3 bases and V by 4 bases; bases with no gene match: 2. In DNA, the CDR3 is TGTGCCAGCAGTTCAACAGGGGACTATGGCTACACCTTC. Translated: CASSSTGDYGYTF.

The V gene is TRBV19, the J gene TRBJ1-1; possibly TRBD1 for D (6 bases). The V gene's germline CDR1 is LNHDA and CDR2 SQIVND (reference sequence). The CDR3 extends over 15 amino acids. Deletions cut 8 bases from V and 4 bases from J, with 20 bases between. The CDR3 reads CASEPLEYRVTEAFF. DNA of the CDR3: TGTGCCAGTGAGCCCCTGGAATACAGGGTCACTGAAGCTTTCTTT.

This clone was detected once. The chain recombines TRBV5-1 with TRBJ2-7, with D unclear. The V gene lost 4 bases and the J gene lost 4 bases, with 3 bases spanning the gap. The CDR3 loop spans 10 amino acids. The germline V gene has CDR1 SGHRS and CDR2 YFSETQ. Written as DNA, the CDR3 is TGCGCCAGCAGCCAATACGAGCAGTACTTC. The encoded protein is CASSQYEQYF.

This clone occurred once. V is TRBV30 and J is TRBJ1-1; the D is unclear. Trimming shortened V by 2 bases and J by 4 bases, and 8 bases separated the two germline ends. The CDR3 sequence is 12 residues long. Germline V gene sequence: CDR1 GTSNPN, CDR2 SVGIG (reference sequence). DNA for the CDR3: TGTGCCTGGAGTCGTCTCGGCACTGAAGCTTTCTTT. Its translation: CAWSRLGTEAFF.

This chain uses TRBV10-3 with TRBJ1-1; TRBD1 agrees at 8 bases. Germline trimming cut 9 bases from V and 5 bases from J; bases unmatched to any gene: 11. This CDR3 region has 14 residues. Germline CDR1 is ENHRY and CDR2 is SYGVKD. CDR3 region: CAIRSKTGETEAFF. The CDR3 nucleotides read TGTGCCATTAGGTCTAAGACAGGGGAGACTGAAGCTTTCTTT.

The chain carries TRBV15 and TRBJ1-5, with D perhaps TRBD1 (6 bases). The V end was cut by 3 bases, the J end by 3 bases, with 12 bases between. The germline V gene has CDR1 LNHNV and CDR2 YYDKDF (reference sequence). The CDR3 length is 15 residues. Written as DNA, the CDR3 is TGTGCCACCAGCAGGACAACAGGGATCAATCAGCCCCAGCATTTT. It codes for CATSRTTGINQPQHF.

Here the CDR3 reads CASRLTTEAFF. The DNA of the CDR3 is TGTGCCAGCAGACTAACGACTGAAGCTTTCTTT. The V gene is TRBV6-6, the J gene TRBJ1-1; D call uncertain. Germline CDR1 and CDR2: MNHNY and SVGAGI (reference sequence). CDR3 length: 11 amino acids. Trimming stripped 6 bases from V and 5 bases from J, with 7 bases between.

V and J are TRBV19 and TRBJ2-1; 8 bases align to TRBD1. The CDR3 loop spans 15 amino acids. The V gene end was trimmed by 6 bases and the J gene end by 4 bases; junction bases not matched to a gene: 8. Looked up from germline, CDR1 is LNHDA and CDR2 is SQIVND (reference sequence). In nucleotides, the CDR3 is TGTGCCAGTAGCACCGGGACAGGAAATTACAATGAGCAGTTCTTC. Its translation: CASSTGTGNYNEQFF.

The V and J genes are TRBV5-7 and TRBJ2-3; D may be TRBD1 (6 bases). TRBV5-7 is an open reading frame whose function is uncertain. V lost 4 bases and J lost 2, with 14 bases in between. The CDR3 is made up of 15 amino acids. The CDR3 nucleotides are TGTGCCAGCAGCGCGAACAGGGATTCCACAGATACGCAGTATTTT. Translating it yields CASSANRDSTDTQYF.

The chain joins TRBV9 to TRBJ2-1; 9 nucleotides align to TRBD2. Unmatched junction bases numbered 14, after V lost 4 bases and J lost 9 bases. This CDR3 is 16 amino acids long. Per the germline V gene, CDR1 is SGDLS and CDR2 is YYNGEE. CDR3 sequence (DNA): TGTGCCAGCAGCTATGGGACTAGCACCGTTGCGGGTGAGCAGTTCTTC. This sequence encodes CASSYGTSTVAGEQFF.

The chain combines TRBV20-1 with TRBJ1-5, with TRBD1 matching 7 bases. This CDR3 comprises 13 residues. Germline CDR1 is DFQATT and CDR2 is SNEGSKA (reference sequence). J gave up 3 bases and V 3 bases, and 2 bases lay outside the gene matches. CDR3 DNA: TGCAGTGCTAGTAAGGGGGCCAATCAGCCCCAGCATTTT. It specifies CSASKGANQPQHF.

This sequence joins TRBV4-1 and TRBJ1-2; 9 bases match TRBD1. V lost 1 base and J lost 8; bases outside the gene matches: 11. The CDR3 has 16 residues. Germline lookup yields CDR1 MGHRA and CDR2 YSYEKL. The CDR3 sequence is CASSQVGRDRARGYTF. CDR3 sequence (DNA): TGCGCCAGCAGCCAAGTTGGCCGGGACAGGGCCCGCGGCTACACCTTC.

V usage is TRBV28 and J usage is TRBJ1-2; 9 bases line up with TRBD1. From germline, CDR1 is MDHEN and CDR2 SYDVKM. V was clipped by 5 bases and J by 2 bases; unmatched bases: 6. The CDR3 runs 15 residues. The CDR3 sequence is CASSSSGQGNYGYTF. The CDR3 coding sequence is TGTGCCAGCAGTAGCTCCGGACAGGGGAACTATGGCTACACCTTC.

The chain combines TRBV3-1 (or the pseudogene TRBV3-2) with TRBJ1-1; TRBD1 matches 7 bases. V was clipped by 4 bases and J by 3 bases; unmatched bases: 8. Germline lookup yields CDR1 LGHDT and CDR2 YNNKEL (reference sequence). The CDR3 sequence is 15 residues long. The CDR3 here is CASSRAKTGYTEAFF. The CDR3 nucleotides read TGTGCCAGCAGCCGGGCCAAGACAGGGTACACTGAAGCTTTCTTT.

This clone has a handful of counts. CDR3 in amino acids: CASSERGILLSYNSPLHF. In DNA form, the CDR3 reads TGTGCCAGCAGTGAAAGGGGAATTTTACTCTCCTATAATTCACCCCTCCACTTT. The chain uses TRBV2 and TRBJ1-6; the D gene is possibly TRBD1 (5 bases). The germline CDR1 and CDR2 sequences are SNHLY and FYNNEI. Trimming took 2 bases from V and 0 from J, leaving 14 bases between them. The CDR3 sequence is 18 residues long.

The chain joins TRBV18 to TRBJ2-6; D perhaps matches TRBD2 (5 bases). The CDR3 is made up of 16 amino acids. The ends were cut back, 0 bases at V and 2 bases at J, with 8 bases in the middle. Germline V CDR1 and CDR2: KGHSH, LQKENI. The DNA of the CDR3 is TGTGCCAGCTCACCACCGAGGGAGACTGGGGCCAACGTCCTGACTTTC. This encodes CASSPPRETGANVLTF.

The chain joins TRBV29-1 to TRBJ2-7; 8 nucleotides agree with TRBD2. The CDR3 extends over 11 amino acids. Trimming took 7 bases from V and 2 from J; bases not matched to a gene: 1. From germline, CDR1 is SQVTM and CDR2 ANQGSEA. CDR3 sequence reads: CSAGGAYEQYF. In DNA, the CDR3 is TGCAGCGCCGGGGGGGCCTACGAGCAGTACTTC.

The chain recombines TRBV3-1 (or the pseudogene TRBV3-2) with TRBJ2-7, with D perhaps TRBD1 (6 bases). The CDR3 totals 13 residues. Looked up from germline, CDR1 is LGHDT and CDR2 is YNNKEL (reference sequence). V lost 1 base to trimming and J lost 4 bases, with 8 bases between them. The CDR3 nucleotides read TGTGCCAGCAGCCAAGGACAGGCTTACGAGCAGTACTTC. It yields the protein CASSQGQAYEQYF.

The V call is TRBV27, the J call TRBJ2-4; no definite D call. The ends were cut back, 8 bases at V and 0 bases at J, with 17 bases in the middle. The CDR3 extends over 16 amino acids. Germline-derived CDR1 and CDR2 are MNHEY and SMNVEV (reference sequence). CDR3: CASGLSGSLAKNIQYF. CDR3 nucleotides: TGTGCCAGCGGGTTGTCCGGGTCCCTAGCCAAAAACATTCAGTACTTC.

The chain links TRBV21-1 to TRBJ2-1; the table's D gene call, TRBD1, was not cross checked with the DNA. TRBV21-1 has pseudogene status. The CDR3 is made up of 13 amino acids. The DNA of the CDR3 is TGTGCCAGCAGCAGACCAGGGTGCAATGAGCAGTTCTTC. Encoded protein: CASSRPGCNEQFF.

The rearrangement joins TRBV14 to TRBJ1-6, with 11 positions matching TRBD1. Germline CDR1 is SGHDN and CDR2 is FVKESK. J was trimmed by 10 bases and V by 4 bases; bases with no gene match: 9. The CDR3 length is 16 residues. In nucleotides, the CDR3 is TGTGCCAGCAGCCCGCACTCTGGGACAGGGGGATCACCCCTCCACTTT. It encodes CASSPHSGTGGSPLHF. Based on the CDR3 plus reference TRBV14 and TRBJ1-6, the full variable domain is EAGVTQFPSHSVIEKGQTVTLRCDPISGHDNLYWYRRVMGKEIKFLLHFVKESKQDESGMPNNRFLAERTGGTYSTLKVQPAELEDSGVYFCASSPHSGTGGSPLHFGNGTRLTVT.

The chain employs TRBV24-1 and TRBJ2-1; TRBD2 agrees at 10 bases. J gave up 4 bases and V 4 bases, and 6 bases lay outside the gene matches. Germline CDR1 KGHDR, CDR2 SFDVKD. The CDR3 is 16 residues long. The CDR3 sequence: CATSETGLASYNEQFF. The CDR3 region has the DNA TGTGCCACCAGTGAGACGGGACTAGCGAGTTACAATGAGCAGTTCTTC.